Listed here are 4 T cell receptor beta chains from one sample, sequenced in a study of T cells in localized non-small cell lung cancer (dated by TCRdb to the early 2020s). Library creation used the immunoSEQ multiplex PCR assay. TCRdb stores this immuneACCESS table with in-frame sequences only. Part of the clones is absent; in the studies checked, under half of the shortfall reflects unresolved V genes, and no reason is known for the rest. The sample data list about 37,000 clones, and 75% to 95% of these were observed just once. The ten largest clones add up to about an eighth of the sample. The sequenced sample was peripheral blood mononuclear cells, obtained before any cancer treatment. Source of these receptors: a female donor aged 60 or older with stage II lung adenocarcinoma.

This clone was recorded once. This chain connects TRBV9 to TRBJ2-7; TRBD1 agrees at 7 bases. V lost 0 bases, J lost 2 bases, and 8 bases stayed unmatched. Per germline, CDR1 SGDLS and CDR2 YYNGEE. The CDR3 consists of 16 residues. The CDR3 DNA is TGTGCCAGCAGCGTAGATCCCGACAGGGTACCCTACGAGCAGTACTTC. Translating gives CASSVDPDRVPYEQYF.

The chain joins TRBV13 to TRBJ1-6; D gene ambiguous. Germline lookup yields CDR1 PRHDT and CDR2 FYEKMQ (reference sequence). Trimming stripped 5 bases from V and 8 bases from J, with 22 bases between. The CDR3 is made up of 17 amino acids. The CDR3 coding sequence is TGTGCCAGCAGCAGAGCCTCGCGGGGTGGTGTCGATTCACCCCTCCACTTT. Protein product: CASSRASRGGVDSPLHF.

The V and J genes are TRBV19 and TRBJ2-5; possibly TRBD1 for D (6 bases). This CDR3 has 13 residues. Deletions cut 7 bases from V and 0 bases from J, with 9 bases between. The germline gives CDR1 LNHDA, CDR2 SQIVND (reference sequence). This CDR3 reads CASTQGNQETQYF. CDR3 coding DNA: TGTGCCAGTACACAGGGTAACCAAGAGACCCAGTACTTC.

This sequence joins TRBV5-1 and TRBJ2-7; TRBD2 matches 9 bases. The germline gives CDR1 SGHRS, CDR2 YFSETQ. This CDR3 region has 15 residues. The V and J ends lost 0 bases and 5 bases, in that order; junction bases with no gene match: 6. The CDR3 coding sequence is TGCGCCAGCAGCTTGGGTGGGACTAGCCCCAACGAGCAGTACTTC. It codes for CASSLGGTSPNEQYF.